This T cell receptor delta chain was obtained from a study of human gamma delta and Vdelta1 T cells. Notes on this clone: Its antigen remains unidentified.

TCRdb redid clone calling on the PCR reads using CATT. There are 13,000 or so delta-chain clones in the sample; less than 60% occur only once, and less than 1.6% lies in the top ten. The germline V gene has CDR1 TSWWSYY and CDR2 QGS. The CDR3 runs to 24 residues. V was pared by 4 bases and J by 1 base, with 27 bases of the junction left unmatched. General study findings and limits: Reportedly, Delta One T cells were polyclonal and broadly targeted acute myeloid leukemia.

The V call is TRDV1, the J call TRDJ1, with 13 bases aligning to TRDD3. The sequencing sample was made of Vdelta1 gamma-delta T cells from blood grown in culture (DOT cells). The clonotype was recovered from a human donor in good health. In DNA form, the CDR3 reads TGTGCTCTTGGGGGATCATACTTCCCTTATACTGGGGGATACGCCAGGCAAGCCACCGATAAACTCATCTTT. Its translation: CALGGSYFPYTGGYARQATDKLIF.